The text below deals with one T cell receptor (beta chain). The antigen remains undetermined. The PCR was carried out with 60 Vbeta primers and 13 Jbeta primers. Using immunoSEQ multiplex PCR, the repertoire was profiled, and TCRdb retains in-frame clones only, with some absent. The sample comprises about 60,000 clones, 60% to 80% of which are singletons, and roughly 3.3% rests with the top ten. This sample was taken from a study of cytomegalovirus exposure and HLA in healthy donors. Study background: As released early, the data held about 85 million unique TCRs from HLA-typed donors. Of the donors genotyped, approximately 410 in all, 81% fell in the Caucasian-associated ancestry cluster.

The CDR3 is 15 residues long. Trimming removed 2 bases from V and 3 bases from J, with 13 bases in between. In germline, CDR1 is SGDLS, CDR2 YYNGEE. Whole-study results and caveats: Later, TCR association rates were found to vary by HLA locus, highest for DRB1 and lowest for HLA-C.

The chain recombines TRBV9 with TRBJ2-3; D is possibly TRBD1 (6 bases). What was sequenced was PBMCs. The source is a woman between 40 and 55 years old in good health and CMV-seropositive. The CDR3 DNA follows: TGTGCCAGCAGCGTCGGGACACCTGGGACAGATACGCAGTATTTT. It specifies CASSVGTPGTDTQYF.